This T cell receptor (beta chain) comes out of a study of T cell changes during pregnancy in multiple sclerosis. Produced via immunoSEQ multiplex PCR; TCRdb's table is partial and in-frame only. The sample yields tens of thousands of clones, approximately 94% seen once. This CDR3 is 14 amino acids long. Germline V CDR1 and CDR2: SQVTM, ANQGSEA. V shed 2 bases and J shed 0 bases, with 11 bases lying between them. Sequences were derived from peripheral blood, sampled in the third trimester of pregnancy. The origin of this receptor is a female donor with multiple sclerosis, enrolled in a pregnancy study. This chain uses TRBV29-1 with TRBJ2-7; perhaps TRBD2 as D (5 bases). The chain's CDR3 is CSVERTGSSYEQYF. For the CDR3, the DNA is TGCAGCGTTGAAAGGACTGGGAGCTCCTACGAGCAGTACTTC.